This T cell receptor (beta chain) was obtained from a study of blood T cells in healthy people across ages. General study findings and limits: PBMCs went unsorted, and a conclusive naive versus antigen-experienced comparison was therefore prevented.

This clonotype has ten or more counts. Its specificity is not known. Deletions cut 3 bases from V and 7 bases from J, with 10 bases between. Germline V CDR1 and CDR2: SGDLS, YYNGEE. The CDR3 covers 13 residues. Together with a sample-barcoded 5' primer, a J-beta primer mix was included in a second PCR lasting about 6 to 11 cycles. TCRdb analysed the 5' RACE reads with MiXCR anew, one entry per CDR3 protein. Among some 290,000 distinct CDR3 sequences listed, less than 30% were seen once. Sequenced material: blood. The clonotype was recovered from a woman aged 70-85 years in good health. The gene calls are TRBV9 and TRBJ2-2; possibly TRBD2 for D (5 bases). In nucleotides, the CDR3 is TGTGCCAGCAGCGCACGGGAAGGCGGGGAGCTGTTTTTT. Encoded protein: CASSAREGGELFF. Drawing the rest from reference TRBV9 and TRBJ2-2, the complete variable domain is DSGVTQTPKHLITATGQRVTLRCSPRSGDLSVYWYQQSLDQGLQFLIQYYNGEERAKGNILERFSAQQFPDLHSELNLSSLELGDSALYFCASSAREGGELFFGEGSRLTVL.